One sample yielded the 29 T cell receptor beta chains listed below, sequenced in a study of T cell repertoires in cytomegalovirus infection. One entry per CDR3 protein, called by TCRdb with MiXCR from the reads. This sample has approximately 910,000 distinct CDR3 sequences, with approximately 31% found just once. Their antigens remain unidentified. This sample comprised cultured CD8+ T cells from PBMCs, obtained from culture after CMV antigen stimulation. Receptors were obtained from a human donor in good health (CMV status not recorded). Some clones in this sample may be carry-over from other donors' samples.

The chain has TRBV15 and TRBJ2-7, with D maybe TRBD1 (5 bases). Trimming removed 1 base at V and 2 bases at J, with 21 bases between. Germline lookup yields CDR1 LNHNV and CDR2 YYDKDF (reference sequence). This CDR3 comprises 18 residues. CDR3 region: CATSRAVRTSLRPYEQYF. CDR3 bases: TGTGCCACCAGCAGAGCGGTGAGGACATCCCTTCGGCCCTACGAGCAGTACTTC.

The V gene is TRBV10-3, the J gene TRBJ1-1; D call uncertain. The germline gives CDR1 ENHRY, CDR2 SYGVKD. Trimming removed 7 bases at V and 3 bases at J, with 12 bases between. The CDR3 loop spans 13 amino acids. The CDR3 is CAITVKMDTEAFF. CDR3 bases: TGTGCCATCACCGTCAAAATGGACACTGAAGCTTTCTTT.

This clonotype was found a few times. This chain uses TRBV29-1 with TRBJ2-3; D is unclear. Trimming pared 2 bases from V and 4 bases from J, leaving 10 bases between. CDR3 length: 13 amino acids. Germline V gives CDR1 SQVTM, CDR2 ANQGSEA. This CDR3 reads CSVEPPSADTQYF. The CDR3 region has the DNA TGCAGCGTTGAACCCCCCAGCGCAGATACGCAGTATTTT.

This chain uses TRBV10-2 with TRBJ1-2; D is unclear. Germline lookup yields CDR1 WSHSY and CDR2 SAAADI. The CDR3 is 13 amino acids. Trimming took off 2 bases at V and 6 bases at J, with 10 bases between the two ends. The CDR3 DNA sequence: TGCGCCAGCAGTGAGACGGGTAGAGATGGCTACACCTTC. Amino acid sequence: CASSETGRDGYTF.

The chain couples TRBV7-9 to TRBJ1-4; no firm D call. V lost 5 bases and J 0 bases, leaving 13 bases between the germline ends. The CDR3 length is 16 residues. The germline V gene has CDR1 SEHNR and CDR2 FQNEAQ (reference sequence). This CDR3 reads CASSERVGATNEKLFF. In DNA, the CDR3 is TGTGCCAGCAGCGAGAGAGTAGGAGCAACTAATGAAAAACTGTTTTTT.

The chain uses TRBV6-6 and TRBJ2-7; 12 positions agree with TRBD2. Germline lookup yields CDR1 MNHNY and CDR2 SVGAGI (reference sequence). The V and J ends lost 3 bases and 6 bases, in that order; junction bases with no gene match: 6. This CDR3 is built from 15 residues. The DNA of the CDR3 is TGTGCCAGCAGTTATCCTAGCGGGGGGGATGGCGAGCAGTACGTC. Amino acids: CASSYPSGGDGEQYV.

With respect to this clonotype: A read error may explain this, as a much larger clone is one base away. The CDR3 DNA reads as TGTGCCAGCAGCTTATGGGCGGGGGAACTCTACGAGCAGCACTTC. Its protein is CASSLWAGELYEQHF. The chain couples TRBV7-2 to TRBJ2-7; 7 nucleotides line up with TRBD2. Per the germline V gene, CDR1 is SGHTA and CDR2 is FQGNSA. The CDR3 sequence is 15 residues long.

This clonotype was counted at least ten times. The chain recombines TRBV7-8 with TRBJ2-7; 8 nucleotides match TRBD2. With V trimmed by 3 bases and J by 1 base, 5 bases remained unmatched. This CDR3 region has 15 residues. CDR1 and CDR2 (germline): SGHVS, FQNEAQ. In DNA, the CDR3 is TGTGCCAGCAGCTTCGGGGGGGGAGTTTCCTACGAGCAGTACGTC. Protein product: CASSFGGGVSYEQYV.

The rearrangement joins TRBV28 to TRBJ2-3; 13 bases line up with TRBD2. CDR1 MDHEN and CDR2 SYDVKM come from the germline V gene. The CDR3 is 17 amino acids. The junction had 8 bases not matched to a gene; V was cut back by 6 bases and J by 2 bases. In nucleotides, the CDR3 is TGTGCCAGCAGCTTCAGGACTAGCGGGGGTGCCACAGATACGCAGTATTTT. It yields the protein CASSFRTSGGATDTQYF.

As to this clonotype: At one boundary the junction diverges from the germline segment, which might be a read error. The rearrangement links TRBV7-9 to TRBJ1-6, with D uncertain. The CDR3 contains 15 residues. Germline V lookup: CDR1 SEHNR, CDR2 FQNEAQ (reference sequence). CDR3 in amino acids: CASSLRGSYNAPLHF. In DNA, the CDR3 is TGTGCCAGCAGCTTACGGGGTTCCTATAATGCACCCCTCCACTTT.

The chain is built from TRBV19 and TRBJ1-1; possibly TRBD1 for D (5 bases). V lost 7 bases and J lost 1, with 16 bases in between. The CDR3 sequence is 15 residues long. Germline V gene sequence: CDR1 LNHDA, CDR2 SQIVND (reference sequence). CDR3 DNA sequence: TGTGCCAGTACCCCATGGGATGGGGGGAACACTGAAGCTTTCTTT. The encoded protein is CASTPWDGGNTEAFF.

The chain uses TRBV6-2 or TRBV6-3 and TRBJ2-1, with D tentatively TRBD1 (7 bases). The CDR3 covers 18 residues. Germline V gives CDR1 MNHEY, CDR2 SVGEGT. Trimming removed 5 bases at V and 4 bases at J, with 24 bases between. This CDR3 reads CASSEGGGGTYPYNEQFF. In DNA form, the CDR3 reads TGTGCCAGCAGTGAAGGAGGGGGCGGAACTTACCCGTACAATGAGCAGTTCTTC.

This clonotype has more than one count but fewer than ten. This sequence joins TRBV7-9 and TRBJ2-2; the D gene is possibly TRBD1 (6 bases). V lost 7 bases to trimming and J lost 4 bases, with 7 bases between them. Germline CDR1 is SEHNR and CDR2 is FQNEAQ (reference sequence). This CDR3 spans 12 amino acids. The CDR3, as DNA: TGTGCCAGCAACAGGGCCACCGGGGAGCTGTTTTTT. Protein: CASNRATGELFF.

The chain employs TRBV6-2 or TRBV6-3 and TRBJ2-1; TRBD2 is a possible D gene (7 bases). Trimming shortened V by 4 bases and J by 6 bases, and 13 bases separated the two germline ends. CDR3 length: 14 amino acids. Germline values: CDR1 MNHEY, CDR2 SVGEGT. The CDR3 DNA follows: TGTGCCAGCAGTTCAAGGGGGGGATTCAATGAGCAGTTCTTC. Translating it yields CASSSRGGFNEQFF.

This clonotype was observed many times. The chain joins TRBV6-5 to TRBJ1-1, with TRBD1 as a possible D gene (5 bases). This CDR3 has 13 amino acids. The germline CDR1 and CDR2 sequences are MNHEY and SVGAGI. V gave up 5 bases and J gave up 5 bases, with 12 bases separating them. Written as DNA, the CDR3 is TGTGCCAGCAGTCATCGGGGGGATACTGAAGCTTTCTTT. This codes for CASSHRGDTEAFF.

This clonotype has just a few counts. This chain connects TRBV7-8 to TRBJ2-1, with 9 bases fitting TRBD1. V trimming: 5 bases; J trimming: 7 bases; junction bases outside the gene matches: 15. Germline CDR1 and CDR2: SGHVS and FQNEAQ. The CDR3 is 17 amino acids. The CDR3 is CASSPVGLDRGMNEQFF. The CDR3 region has the DNA TGTGCCAGCAGCCCTGTGGGCCTGGACAGGGGAATGAATGAGCAGTTCTTC.

The chain has TRBV7-2 and TRBJ2-3, with D possibly called TRBD1 or TRBD2 (5 bases each). V was clipped by 4 bases and J by 0 bases, with 23 bases between them. This CDR3 comprises 19 residues. Germline assignment: CDR1 SGHTA and CDR2 FQGNSA. CDR3 sequence reads: CASSSLGTATFYSTDTQYF. The CDR3 DNA reads as TGTGCCAGCAGCTCCCTTGGGACGGCTACATTTTACAGCACAGATACGCAGTATTTT.

This clonotype has a count of ten or more. The chain combines TRBV7-2 with TRBJ2-2; D is possibly TRBD2 (6 bases). The CDR3 totals 17 residues. Germline CDR1 reads SGHTA; CDR2 reads FQGNSA. V was trimmed by 4 bases and J by 4 bases, leaving 19 bases between them. The CDR3 DNA reads as TGTGCCAGCAGCTCCTTTGCACCTAGCGTGCTCACCGGGGAGCTGTTTTTT. Protein sequence: CASSSFAPSVLTGELFF. The variable domain in full, completed from reference TRBV7-2 and TRBJ2-2, reads GAGVSQSPSNKVTEKGKDVELRCDPISGHTALYWYRQSLGQGLEFLIYFQGNSAPDKSGLPSDRFSAERTGGSVSTLTIQRTQQEDSAVYLCASSSFAPSVLTGELFFGEGSRLTVL.

This clonotype appeared many times. This rearrangement joins TRBV7-9 to TRBJ2-7; 8 positions match TRBD1. CDR1 and CDR2 (germline): SEHNR, FQNEAQ (reference sequence). The CDR3 has 14 amino acids. Trimming cost V 4 bases and J 7 bases; bases outside gene matches: 9. The chain's CDR3 is CASSSPQGAWEQYF. CDR3 bases: TGTGCCAGCAGCTCACCTCAGGGGGCTTGGGAGCAGTACTTC.

This clonotype was detected a few times. Mismatch with germline at one junction end may stem from a read error. This chain links TRBV12-3 or TRBV12-4 with TRBJ2-1; weak D call: TRBD1 (5 bases). The length of the CDR3 is 15 residues. CDR3 nucleotide sequence: TGTGCCAGCAGTTTAGGTCAGGGATTTGTCGGTGAGCATTTCTTC. This codes for CASSLGQGFVGEHFF.

V and J are TRBV14 and TRBJ2-7, with D hard to call. This CDR3 region has 9 residues. V lost 11 bases and J 4 bases, leaving 6 bases between the germline ends. The V gene's germline CDR1 is SGHDN and CDR2 FVKESK. The CDR3 region has the DNA TGTGCCGGACCATACGAGCAGTACGTC. It yields the protein CAGPYEQYV.

This clonotype turned up a few times. This rearrangement joins TRBV19 to TRBJ1-1; 7 nucleotides line up with TRBD1. The germline V gene has CDR1 LNHDA and CDR2 SQIVND (reference sequence). With 6 bases clipped from V and 1 base from J, the junction kept 8 bases outside the gene matches. The CDR3 covers 15 residues. CDR3 amino acids: CASSDRDGGNTEAFF. CDR3 sequence (DNA): TGTGCCAGTAGCGACAGGGATGGGGGGAACACTGAAGCTTTCTTT.

This clonotype has only one observation. V is TRBV27 and J is TRBJ1-6, with D uncertain. Germline V lookup: CDR1 MNHEY, CDR2 SMNVEV (reference sequence). Between the trimmed V and J ends, which lost 8 bases and 9 bases, there was a span of 14 bases. The CDR3 extends over 13 amino acids. The CDR3 sequence: CASRNRRGSPLHF. CDR3 DNA sequence: TGTGCCAGCCGAAATAGGCGGGGTTCACCCCTCCACTTT.

There are a few counts of this clonotype. The chain couples TRBV6-6 to TRBJ1-4, with 8 bases identical to TRBD1. The germline V gene has CDR1 MNHNY and CDR2 SVGAGI (reference sequence). This CDR3 has 18 residues. V dropped 6 bases and J dropped 10; count of bases not matched to a gene: 22. The CDR3 sequence: CASRKRQTGEDVGVKLFF. CDR3 nucleotide sequence: TGTGCCAGCAGAAAACGCCAGACAGGGGAAGATGTCGGGGTAAAACTGTTTTTT.

CDR3 sequence reads: CASCLGGPEAFF. In DNA form, the CDR3 reads TGTGCCAGCTGTCTAGGGGGCCCTGAAGCTTTCTTT. The chain carries TRBV6-6 and TRBJ1-1; 7 positions agree with TRBD1. The germline V gene encodes CDR1 MNHNY and CDR2 SVGAGI (reference sequence). V lost 8 bases to trimming and J lost 6 bases; unmatched junction nucleotides: 6. This CDR3 comprises 12 residues.

This chain connects TRBV20-1 to TRBJ2-7; perhaps TRBD1 as D (5 bases). This CDR3 comprises 13 residues. CDR1 and CDR2 (germline): DFQATT, SNEGSKA (reference sequence). V lost 0 bases and J 2 bases, leaving 8 bases between the germline ends. The CDR3 DNA sequence: TGCAGTGCTAGAGATTCCAGGGCCTACGAGCAGTACTTC. As protein: CSARDSRAYEQYF.

The V gene is TRBV20-1, the J gene TRBJ1-5; 8 bases align to TRBD1. Germline CDR1 and CDR2: DFQATT and SNEGSKA (reference sequence). Trimming cost V 0 bases and J 7 bases; bases outside gene matches: 5. CDR3 length equals 14 residues. Here the CDR3 DNA reads TGCAGTGCTAGAGAGGTAGACAGGGGACAGCCCCAGCATTTT. Protein product: CSAREVDRGQPQHF.

This clonotype was observed at least ten times. V and J are TRBV7-6 and TRBJ2-1; D might be TRBD1 (7 bases). The CDR3 loop spans 15 amino acids. The germline CDR1 and CDR2 sequences are SGHVS and FNYEAQ. Trimming removed 5 bases from V and 4 bases from J, with 15 bases in between. CDR3 bases: TGTGCCAGCAGCCAGCCCGGGGGACAGTACAATGAGCAGTTCTTC. Amino acids: CASSQPGGQYNEQFF. Filled out from reference TRBV7-6 and TRBJ2-1, the complete variable domain reads GAGVSQSPRYKVTKRGQDVALRCDPISGHVSLYWYRQALGQGPEFLTYFNYEAQQDKSGLPNDRFSAERPEGSISTLTIQRTEQRDSAMYRCASSQPGGQYNEQFFGPGTRLTVL.

This clonotype was seen a few times. V gene TRBV7-9 combines with J gene TRBJ2-5; possibly TRBD1 for D (5 bases). V lost 6 bases and J 4 bases, leaving 15 bases between the germline ends. This CDR3 contains 14 residues. Germline CDR1 is SEHNR and CDR2 is FQNEAQ (reference sequence). The CDR3 loop is CASSPPWGRETQYF. CDR3 nucleotides: TGTGCCAGCAGTCCCCCGTGGGGCCGAGAGACCCAGTACTTC.